The source of this T cell receptor beta chain is a study of beta chain features in type 1 diabetes. The germline gives CDR1 MNHEY, CDR2 SMNVEV (reference sequence). With 2 bases removed from V and 3 bases from J, the gap between germline ends came to 7 bases. CDR3 length equals 13 residues. The investigators reverse transcribed all of the isolated RNA, so they sequenced expressed TCRB transcripts. TCRdb's copy holds only in-frame clones and misses some; the assay was immunoSEQ multiplex PCR. The data hold under 500,000 clones, with about 32% observed a single time. The receptor's source is a man between 18 and 29 years old in good health. Sequenced material: naive CD4+ T cells from blood. This sequence joins TRBV27 and TRBJ1-2; D remains ambiguous. This CDR3 is CASSLGVYYGYTF. As DNA, the CDR3 is TGTGCCAGCAGTTTAGGCGTTTACTATGGCTACACCTTC.